These T cell receptor beta chains were read from a single sample in a study of beta chain features in type 1 diabetes. Assay used: immunoSEQ multiplex PCR; TCRdb lists only in-frame clones, some missing. The sample holds 500,000 to 850,000 clones; roughly an eighth are singletons and the top ten take around 0.04%. The source material was naive CD4+ T cells from blood. The receptors were gathered from a man younger than 35 with type 1 diabetes. The CDR3 runs from the conserved cysteine through the conserved F or W. The order of the fields is V gene, CDR3 length, clone size, D gene, J gene, CDR3 protein, CDR3 DNA. D genes are given only for firm matches. The size of a clone is reported for some rows only, either as once, few or many, or as a class for expanded clones.

>TRBV2|15|NA|NA|TRBJ2-6
CASQLGTRGANVLTF
TGTGCCAGTCAATTAGGGACGCGGGGGGCCAACGTCCTGACTTTC
>TRBV10-3|13|NA|NA|TRBJ1-1
CATTDIQNTEAFF
TGTGCCACTACCGACATTCAGAACACTGAAGCTTTCTTT
>TRBV9|13|NA|NA|TRBJ2-5
CASSEGRGETQYF
TGTGCCAGCAGCGAGGGGCGAGGGGAGACCCAGTACTTC
>TRBV7-2|16|NA|TRBD1|TRBJ1-5
CASSPRGQVGNQPQHF
TGTGCCAGCAGCCCTAGGGGGCAGGTCGGTAATCAGCCCCAGCATTTT
>TRBV18|14|NA|NA|TRBJ2-7
CASSPPSYSGEQYF
TGTGCCAGCTCACCACCGAGTTACAGTGGCGAGCAGTACTTC
>TRBV7-2|13|few|NA|TRBJ2-5
CASSPGGMETQYF
TGTGCCAGCAGCCCAGGGGGGATGGAGACCCAGTACTTC
>TRBV6-5|11|NA|NA|TRBJ1-1
CASSYRLEAFF
TGTGCCAGCAGTTACCGGCTTGAAGCTTTCTTT
>TRBV29-1|13|NA|TRBD1|TRBJ2-7
CSVADRGPSEQYF
TGCAGCGTTGCCGACAGGGGACCCTCGGAGCAGTACTTC
>TRBV28|14|few|NA|TRBJ2-3
CASSLTGHTDTQYF
TGTGCCAGCAGTTTAACAGGGCACACAGATACGCAGTATTTT
>TRBV7-2|14|few|TRBD1|TRBJ1-1
CASSQQGDGTEAFF
TGTGCCAGCAGCCAGCAGGGGGACGGCACTGAAGCTTTCTTT
>TRBV27|13|few|NA|TRBJ1-1
CATLLRPNTEAFF
TGTGCCACTCTCCTCCGGCCGAACACTGAAGCTTTCTTT
>TRBV27|18|few|TRBD2|TRBJ2-1
CASSLVLWGLAGENEQFF
TGTGCCAGCAGTTTAGTTTTGTGGGGGCTAGCGGGAGAGAATGAGCAGTTCTTC
>TRBV5-4|12|few|NA|TRBJ2-2
CASSLDTGELFF
TGTGCCAGCAGCTTGGACACCGGGGAGCTGTTTTTT
>TRBV7-2|13|few|NA|TRBJ2-2
CASGGGATGELFF
TGTGCCAGCGGCGGAGGGGCGACCGGGGAGCTGTTTTTT
>TRBV27|15|NA|NA|TRBJ1-2
CASSPTDRANYGYTF
TGTGCCAGCAGTCCTACGGACAGAGCTAACTATGGCTACACCTTC
>TRBV27|15|NA|TRBD2|TRBJ2-1
CASSLSPGLEVEQFF
TGTGCCAGCAGTTTATCTCCGGGACTAGAAGTTGAGCAGTTCTTC
>TRBV9|15|NA|NA|TRBJ2-3
CASSFTGTRGDTQYF
TGTGCCAGCAGCTTTACCGGGACTCGGGGAGATACGCAGTATTTT
>TRBV4-2|13|NA|NA|TRBJ1-2
CASSQAASEGYTF
TGTGCCAGCAGCCAAGCCGCCTCGGAGGGCTACACCTTC
>TRBV7-7|14|NA|NA|TRBJ2-2
CASSLGQNTGELFF
TGTGCTAGCAGCTTAGGGCAGAACACCGGGGAGCTGTTTTTT
>TRBV7-2|15|few|TRBD2|TRBJ2-1
CASSLGLAQYNEQFF
TGTGCCAGCAGCCTCGGACTAGCGCAATACAATGAGCAGTTCTTC
>TRBV14|15|NA|NA|TRBJ2-5
CASSQDPGLRTEKYF
TGTGCCAGCAGCCAAGATCCAGGTTTGAGGACAGAAAAGTACTTC
>TRBV6-5|14|few|NA|TRBJ2-7
CASSYSMGESEQYF
TGTGCCAGCAGTTACTCGATGGGAGAAAGCGAGCAGTACTTC
>TRBV5-1|15|NA|NA|TRBJ1-1
CASSWSVTVNTEAFF
TGCGCCAGCAGCTGGAGCGTGACGGTGAACACTGAAGCTTTCTTT
>TRBV30|13|few|TRBD1|TRBJ1-1
CAWTPGTVFEAFF
TGTGCCTGGACCCCCGGGACAGTTTTTGAAGCTTTCTTT
>TRBV18|13|NA|NA|TRBJ2-7
CASSPAGMNEQYF
TGTGCCAGCTCACCCGCAGGGATGAACGAGCAGTACTTC
>TRBV18|13|NA|NA|TRBJ2-7
CASSPPGSYEQYF
TGTGCCAGCTCACCACCGGGCAGCTACGAGCAGTACTTC
>TRBV5-1|16|few|TRBD2|TRBJ2-3
CASSLSTSGITDTQYF
TGCGCCAGCAGCTTGTCGACTAGCGGGATCACAGATACGCAGTATTTT
>TRBV2|15|few|TRBD1|TRBJ1-1
CASTPGTGLNTEAFF
TGTGCCAGCACCCCGGGGACAGGTTTGAACACTGAAGCTTTCTTT